This TCR beta chain was recovered during a study of CD8+ T cells in alopecia areata. Study-level findings and limits: Normal scalp had lower clonality than lesional scalp, with alopecia totalis/universalis lesions showing this most strongly.

After isolation, RNA underwent reverse transcription to generate cDNA as the sequencing template. Data came from immunoSEQ multiplex PCR; TCRdb stores just in-frame clones and leaves some out. This sample has approximately 150,000 clones, with 62% found just once. Comment on this clone: What it recognizes is unknown.

V was trimmed by 5 bases and J by 3 bases, leaving 11 bases between them. Germline V lookup: CDR1 LNHNV, CDR2 YYDKDF (reference sequence). This CDR3 spans 13 amino acids. The sample comprised CD8+ T cells sorted from blood. This rearrangement joins TRBV15 to TRBJ2-7, with D unclear. The sequence was obtained from a human donor in good health. The CDR3 here is CATSPSRVYEQYF. In DNA form, the CDR3 reads TGTGCCACCAGCCCCTCGCGTGTCTACGAGCAGTACTTC.